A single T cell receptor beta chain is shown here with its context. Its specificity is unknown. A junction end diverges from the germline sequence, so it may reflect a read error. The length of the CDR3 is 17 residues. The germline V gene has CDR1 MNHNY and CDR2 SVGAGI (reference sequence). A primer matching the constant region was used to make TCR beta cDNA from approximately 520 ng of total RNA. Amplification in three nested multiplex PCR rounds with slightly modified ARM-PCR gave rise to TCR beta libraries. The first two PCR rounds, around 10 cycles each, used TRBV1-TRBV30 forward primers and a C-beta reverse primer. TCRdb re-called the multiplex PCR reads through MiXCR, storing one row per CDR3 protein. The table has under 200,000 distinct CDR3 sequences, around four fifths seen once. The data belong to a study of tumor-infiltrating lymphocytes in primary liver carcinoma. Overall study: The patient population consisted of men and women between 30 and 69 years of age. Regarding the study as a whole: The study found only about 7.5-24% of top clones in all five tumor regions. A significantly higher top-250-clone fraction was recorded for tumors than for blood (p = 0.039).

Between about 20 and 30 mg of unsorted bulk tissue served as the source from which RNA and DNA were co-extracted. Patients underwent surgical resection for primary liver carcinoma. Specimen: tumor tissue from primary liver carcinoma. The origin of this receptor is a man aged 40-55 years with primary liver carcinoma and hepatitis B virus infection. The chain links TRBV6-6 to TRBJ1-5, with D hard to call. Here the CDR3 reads CASSPHLDERFNEPQHF. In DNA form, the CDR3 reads TGTGCCAGCAGCCCCCACCTGGACGAACGCTTCAATGAGCCCCAGCATTTT.